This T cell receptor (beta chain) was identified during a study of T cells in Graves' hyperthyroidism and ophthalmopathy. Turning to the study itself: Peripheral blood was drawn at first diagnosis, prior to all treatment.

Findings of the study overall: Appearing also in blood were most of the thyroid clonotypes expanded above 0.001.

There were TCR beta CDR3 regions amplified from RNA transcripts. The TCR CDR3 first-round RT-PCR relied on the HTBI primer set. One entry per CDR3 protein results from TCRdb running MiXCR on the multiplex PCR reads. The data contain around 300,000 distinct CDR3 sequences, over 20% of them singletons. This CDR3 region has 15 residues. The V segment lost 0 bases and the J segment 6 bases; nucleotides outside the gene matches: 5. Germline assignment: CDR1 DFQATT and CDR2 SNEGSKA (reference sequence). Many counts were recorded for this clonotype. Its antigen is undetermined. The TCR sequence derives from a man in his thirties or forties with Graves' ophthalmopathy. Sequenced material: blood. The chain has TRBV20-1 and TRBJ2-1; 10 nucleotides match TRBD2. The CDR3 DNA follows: TGCAGTGCTAGAGAGTGGTCTAGCGGGGGCAATGAGCAGTTCTTC. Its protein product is CSAREWSSGGNEQFF.